The 16 T cell receptor beta chains reported below all come from one sample, sequenced in a study of blood T cells in healthy people across ages. A second roughly 6 to 11 cycle PCR used barcoded and J-beta primers. TCRdb itself ran the 5' RACE reads through MiXCR, one entry per CDR3 protein. The data show about 1,500,000 distinct CDR3 sequences, with about 28% seen just once and around 7.7% held by the top ten. Specimen: blood. The source of these receptors is a woman in her 30s in good health.

In this sample, this clonotype turned up a few times. The rearrangement links TRBV7-6 to TRBJ2-7; 7 nucleotides match TRBD1. CDR1 and CDR2 from the germline V gene are SGHVS and FNYEAQ. The trim removed 5 bases at V and 7 bases at J, leaving 14 bases unmatched. CDR3 length equals 15 residues. The CDR3 DNA reads as TGTGCCAGCAGCCCAGGGGGTCCTCTATACAATGAGCAGTACTTC. Its protein product is CASSPGGPLYNEQYF.

This clonotype was observed many times. The genes are TRBV10-3 and TRBJ2-1; TRBD1 is a possible D gene (5 bases). From germline, CDR1 is ENHRY and CDR2 SYGVKD. There are 12 residues in the CDR3. Trimming removed 7 bases from V and 4 bases from J, with 8 bases in between. The CDR3 sequence is CAINTGYNEQFF. DNA of the CDR3: TGTGCCATCAATACAGGATACAATGAGCAGTTCTTC.

This clonotype was found a few times. The gene calls are TRBV12-3 or TRBV12-4 and TRBJ1-4; D remains ambiguous. V lost 7 bases and J 0 bases, leaving 12 bases between the germline ends. CDR3 length: 15 residues. CDR3 bases: TGTGCCAGCAAAAGGACGGAGGCAACTAATGAAAAACTGTTTTTT. It translates to CASKRTEATNEKLFF.

For this clonotype: At one boundary the junction diverges from the germline segment, which might be a read error. The rearrangement links TRBV27 to TRBJ2-1, with 14 nucleotides matching TRBD2. Germline-derived CDR1 and CDR2 are MNHEY and SMNVEV (reference sequence). The CDR3 extends over 17 amino acids. The CDR3 sequence is CASSGGLAGAFYDEQFF. CDR3 DNA sequence: TGTGCCAGCAGTGGGGGACTAGCGGGGGCCTTCTACGATGAGCAGTTCTTC.

J is TRBJ2-5 and V is TRBV25-1; TRBD1 agrees at 12 bases. The CDR3 totals 14 residues. Trimming took 4 bases from V and 11 from J; bases not matched to a gene: 8. Germline V gene data show CDR1 as MGHDK and CDR2 as SYGVNS. The CDR3 sequence is CASSGDRGLWEQYF. The CDR3 DNA is TGTGCCAGCAGTGGGGACAGGGGGCTGTGGGAGCAGTACTTC. Together with reference TRBV25-1 and TRBJ2-5, the CDR3 gives the full variable domain: EADIYQTPRYLVIGTGKKITLECSQTMGHDKMYWYQQDPGMELHLIHYSYGVNSTEKGDLSSESTVSRIRTEHFPLTLESARPSHTSQYLCASSGDRGLWEQYFGPGTRLLVL.

The CDR3 DNA is TGTGCCAGCAGCCCCCGGGGACTAGGTCCCAGGGATACGCAGTATTTT. This encodes CASSPRGLGPRDTQYF. The V and J genes are TRBV11-2 and TRBJ2-3, with 8 bases aligning to TRBD2. V lost 5 bases and J lost 6; bases outside the gene matches: 13. The CDR3 loop spans 16 amino acids. Germline CDR1 reads SGHAT; CDR2 reads FQNNGV.

The sample holds a few counts of this clonotype. V usage is TRBV28 and J usage is TRBJ2-3; D not certain. Germline CDR1 reads MDHEN; CDR2 reads SYDVKM. This CDR3 has 12 residues. Trimming took off 7 bases at V and 0 bases at J, with 5 bases between the two ends. CDR3 in DNA: TGTGCCAGCACGGCCAGCACAGATACGCAGTATTTT. Translated, it gives CASTASTDTQYF.

V gene TRBV6-2 or TRBV6-3 combines with J gene TRBJ2-2; no reliable D call. The CDR3 runs to 11 residues. CDR1 is MNHEY, CDR2 SVGEGT, per germline. Trimming stripped 2 bases from V and 7 bases from J, with 2 bases between. CDR3 in amino acids: CASSYLGELFF. Written as DNA, the CDR3 is TGTGCCAGCAGTTACCTCGGGGAGCTGTTTTTT.

The chain has TRBV27 and TRBJ1-4; a weak D match, TRBD1 (5 bases). Germline loops: CDR1 MNHEY, CDR2 SMNVEV (reference sequence). V was cut by 10 bases and J by 3 bases, with 15 bases left in between. The CDR3 consists of 14 residues. CDR3 nucleotides: TGTGCCACACGTCGGCAGGGAGCTAATGAAAAACTGTTTTTT. Translation gives CATRRQGANEKLFF.

The V gene is TRBV6-6, the J gene TRBJ2-3; 9 bases are a match to TRBD1. CDR3 length equals 14 residues. V trimming: 7 bases; J trimming: 4 bases; junction bases outside the gene matches: 6. Germline V gene data show CDR1 as MNHNY and CDR2 as SVGAGI (reference sequence). The CDR3, as DNA: TGTGCCAGCATACAGGGGGCAAGGGCAGATACGCAGTATTTT. This encodes CASIQGARADTQYF.

This clonotype was recorded a few times. The V call is TRBV10-2, the J call TRBJ2-5; TRBD2 is a possible D gene (6 bases). V was pared by 5 bases and J by 1 base, with 11 bases between. CDR3 length: 14 residues. Germline CDR1 reads WSHSY; CDR2 reads SAAADI. CDR3 sequence (DNA): TGCGCCAGCAGTTGCGGGGAACCCCAAGAGACCCAGTACTTC. Translating it yields CASSCGEPQETQYF.

The chain recombines TRBV4-2 with TRBJ2-5; possibly TRBD2 for D (7 bases). V was shortened by 0 bases and J by 1 base, with 18 bases between the two germline ends. CDR1 is LGHNA, CDR2 YNFKEQ, per germline. This CDR3 has 18 amino acids. CDR3 coding DNA: TGTGCCAGCAGCCAAGATCAGTGGATCGCGGGGGCCCAAGAGACCCAGTACTTC. Its translation is CASSQDQWIAGAQETQYF.

This clonotype turned up a few times. The chain uses TRBV20-1 and TRBJ2-5; 8 bases fit TRBD1. Looked up from germline, CDR1 is DFQATT and CDR2 is SNEGSKA (reference sequence). The CDR3 sequence is 15 residues long. The trim removed 3 bases at V and 2 bases at J, leaving 8 bases unmatched. CDR3 DNA sequence: TGCAGTGCTAGCCGATCGGGGACAGGTCAAGAGACCCAGTACTTC. Its protein product is CSASRSGTGQETQYF.

This clonotype has just a few counts. This rearrangement joins TRBV7-2 to TRBJ1-6; 7 bases agree with TRBD1. CDR3 size: 17 residues. The germline V gene has CDR1 SGHTA and CDR2 FQGNSA. Trimming took 5 bases from V and 5 from J; bases not matched to a gene: 12. The CDR3 reads CASSPGGGGRNNSPLHF. CDR3 coding DNA: TGTGCCAGCAGCCCGGGTGGAGGGGGCAGGAATAATTCACCCCTCCACTTT.

This chain uses TRBV5-1 with TRBJ1-1; 10 nucleotides match TRBD1. CDR1 is SGHRS and CDR2 is YFSETQ in the germline V gene. The CDR3 loop spans 15 amino acids. J gave up 6 bases and V 4 bases, and 9 bases lay outside the gene matches. DNA for the CDR3: TGCGCCAGCAGCGTAGGACAGGGGGGCCTCTCTGAAGCTTTCTTT. Its translation: CASSVGQGGLSEAFF.

V and J are TRBV20-1 and TRBJ1-5; D perhaps matches TRBD1 (5 bases). V gave up 4 bases and J gave up 7 bases, with 14 bases separating them. Germline CDR1 is DFQATT and CDR2 is SNEGSKA (reference sequence). This CDR3 contains 13 residues. The CDR3 DNA reads as TGCAGTGCTACCAGCGGGGCCGGGCAGCCCCAGCATTTT. Protein sequence: CSATSGAGQPQHF.